The T cell receptor (beta chain) under discussion was sequenced for a study of T cell changes during pregnancy in multiple sclerosis. CDR1 is PRHDT and CDR2 is FYEKMQ in the germline V gene (reference sequence). Trimming took off 5 bases at V and 9 bases at J, with 17 bases between the two ends. The CDR3 sequence is 15 residues long. Assay used: immunoSEQ multiplex PCR; TCRdb lists only in-frame clones, some missing. The profile shows over 60,000 clones, 89% of them singletons. The sequencing used peripheral blood, collected in the first trimester of pregnancy. This sequence was found in a female donor with multiple sclerosis, enrolled in a pregnancy study. The genes are TRBV13 and TRBJ1-6; possibly TRBD1 for D (6 bases). For the CDR3, the DNA is TGTGCCAGCAGCCGAATGGGACAACAGATTTCACCCCTCCACTTT. Translated, it gives CASSRMGQQISPLHF.